Shown below are 17 T cell receptor beta chains from a single sample sequenced in a study of blood T cell repertoires in COVID-19. The protocol was immunoSEQ multiplex PCR, while the TCRdb copy is restricted to in-frame clones and leaves out a portion. The sample has 60,000 to 75,000 clones; 70% to 80% are singletons. Sequenced: peripheral blood. The receptors derive from an elderly woman with acute or convalescent COVID-19.

The sample holds one count of this clone. The CDR3 is CASSQAKETQYF. CDR3 DNA: TGCGCCAGCAGCCAAGCTAAAGAGACCCAGTACTTC. The rearrangement uses TRBV4-3 and TRBJ2-5; D uncertain. V was pared by 1 base and J by 3 bases, with 3 bases between. The CDR3 length is 12 residues. CDR1 and CDR2 (germline): LGHNA, YSLEER.

The chain combines TRBV24-1 with TRBJ2-1, with 12 bases matching TRBD2. This CDR3 has 16 residues. Germline V gene lookup returns CDR1 KGHDR and CDR2 SFDVKD. V was pared by 3 bases and J by 4 bases, with 3 bases of the junction left unmatched. CDR3 sequence (DNA): TGTGCCACCAGTGATCCCGGGACTAGCGGGTACAATGAGCAGTTCTTC. It specifies CATSDPGTSGYNEQFF.

This chain links TRBV9 with TRBJ1-6, with 8 bases that match TRBD1. Germline-derived CDR1 and CDR2 are SGDLS and YYNGEE. The CDR3 length is 16 residues. The J segment lost 7 bases and the V segment lost 3 bases, leaving 9 bases of the junction unmatched. In DNA form, the CDR3 reads TGTGCCAGCAGCGCGGACAGGGTGGTTGGGAATTCACCCCTCCACTTT. Its translation: CASSADRVVGNSPLHF.

The gene calls are TRBV28 and TRBJ2-7; TRBD2 aligns across 15 bases. With V trimmed by 0 bases and J by 6 bases, 3 bases remained unmatched. This CDR3 region has 16 residues. In germline, CDR1 is MDHEN, CDR2 SYDVKM. The CDR3 DNA is TGTGCCAGCAGTTTATGGGGACTAGCGGGAGGAGGCGAGCAGTACTTC. This translates into CASSLWGLAGGGEQYF.

The rearrangement joins TRBV18 to TRBJ1-6; 9 nucleotides agree with TRBD1. CDR3 length equals 16 residues. Looked up from germline, CDR1 is KGHSH and CDR2 is LQKENI. Trimming removed 3 bases from V and 7 bases from J; junction bases left unmatched: 7. In nucleotides, the CDR3 is TGTGCCAGCTCACCCGGACAGGGGACGAGGAATTCACCCCTCCACTTT. Residues: CASSPGQGTRNSPLHF.

The J gene is TRBJ2-5, the V gene TRBV19; D gene ambiguous. Trimming shortened V by 1 base and J by 5 bases, and 5 bases separated the two germline ends. The CDR3 loop spans 12 amino acids. Germline loops: CDR1 LNHDA, CDR2 SQIVND (reference sequence). For the CDR3, the DNA is TGTGCCAGTAGTATAGCCGGGGAGACCCAGTACTTC. Translating it yields CASSIAGETQYF.

This rearrangement joins TRBV4-2 to TRBJ1-3, with D tentatively TRBD1 (5 bases). The CDR3 runs 15 residues. Germline values: CDR1 LGHNA, CDR2 YNFKEQ. Trimming left V 4 bases short and J 0 bases short, with 10 bases between. CDR3 coding DNA: TGTGCCAGCAGCCGGGGGGTGATCTCTGGAAACACCATATATTTT. This gives the protein CASSRGVISGNTIYF.

The chain is built from TRBV6-5 and TRBJ1-2; 7 nucleotides line up with TRBD1. Germline V CDR1 and CDR2: MNHEY, SVGAGI. The CDR3 is made up of 13 amino acids. With 6 bases clipped from V and 8 bases from J, the junction kept 9 bases outside the gene matches. CDR3 protein: CASSFTQGYGYTF. In DNA, the CDR3 is TGTGCCAGCAGCTTTACACAGGGGTACGGCTACACCTTC.

The chain joins TRBV7-2 to TRBJ2-1; D remains unclear. V lost 4 bases and J 11 bases, leaving 15 bases between the germline ends. The CDR3 consists of 13 residues. Germline values: CDR1 SGHTA, CDR2 FQGNSA. The CDR3 here is CASSSLVVVQQFF. The CDR3, as DNA: TGTGCCAGCAGCTCCCTTGTAGTTGTTCAGCAGTTCTTC.

The chain carries TRBV7-3 and TRBJ2-2; 8 positions match TRBD2. Germline-derived CDR1 and CDR2 are SGHTA and FQGTGA. The V segment lost 3 bases and the J segment 0 bases; nucleotides outside the gene matches: 3. The CDR3 is 16 amino acids. CDR3 amino acids: CASSFSGTTNTGELFF. In DNA, the CDR3 is TGTGCCAGCAGCTTTAGCGGGACCACGAACACCGGGGAGCTGTTTTTT.

CDR3 nucleotide sequence: TGTGCCAGTAGTATAAGCGGGAGGGCCGGGTACGAGCAGTACTTC. Its translation is CASSISGRAGYEQYF. V gene TRBV19 combines with J gene TRBJ2-7, with TRBD2 matching over 10 bases. V shed 2 bases and J 4 bases; nucleotides not matched to a gene: 5. The CDR3 extends over 15 amino acids. The germline V gene encodes CDR1 LNHDA and CDR2 SQIVND (reference sequence). The whole variable domain, filled in from reference TRBV19 and TRBJ2-7, reads DGGITQSPKYLFRKEGQNVTLSCEQNLNHDAMYWYRQDPGQGLRLIYYSQIVNDFQKGDIAEGYSVSREKKESFPLTVTSAQKNPTAFYLCASSISGRAGYEQYFGPGTRLTVT.

This clone has just one count. Here the CDR3 reads CASSSNPSSGRADEQFF. CDR3 DNA sequence: TGTGCCAGCAGCTCCAATCCGTCTAGCGGGAGGGCGGATGAGCAGTTCTTC. The gene calls are TRBV7-2 and TRBJ2-1, with 12 bases identical to TRBD2. This CDR3 is built from 17 residues. Germline lookup yields CDR1 SGHTA and CDR2 FQGNSA. Trimming removed 4 bases from V and 8 bases from J; junction bases left unmatched: 12. Drawing the rest from reference TRBV7-2 and TRBJ2-1, the complete variable domain is GAGVSQSPSNKVTEKGKDVELRCDPISGHTALYWYRQSLGQGLEFLIYFQGNSAPDKSGLPSDRFSAERTGGSVSTLTIQRTQQEDSAVYLCASSSNPSSGRADEQFFGPGTRLTVL.

This chain links TRBV3-1 (or the pseudogene TRBV3-2) with TRBJ2-1; 10 positions match TRBD2. J was trimmed by 7 bases and V by 2 bases; bases with no gene match: 5. CDR3 length equals 15 residues. Germline CDR1 LGHDT, CDR2 YNNKEL (reference sequence). The DNA of the CDR3 is TGTGCCAGCAGCCAAAGCGGGAGGGCTGGAAATGAGCAGTTCTTC. It specifies CASSQSGRAGNEQFF.

The V call is TRBV4-3, the J call TRBJ1-4, with 7 nucleotides matching TRBD1. Germline trimming cut 2 bases from V and 4 bases from J; bases unmatched to any gene: 4. Germline V lookup: CDR1 LGHNA, CDR2 YSLEER. The CDR3 is 15 residues long. This chain's CDR3 is CASSQHRGFNEKLFF. In DNA form, the CDR3 reads TGCGCCAGCAGCCAACACAGGGGATTTAATGAAAAACTGTTTTTT.

This chain uses TRBV5-1 with TRBJ2-5; D unresolved. Germline loops: CDR1 SGHRS, CDR2 YFSETQ. The CDR3 extends over 11 amino acids. Trimming took 5 bases from V and 5 from J, leaving 7 bases between them. Here the CDR3 DNA reads TGCGCCAGCAGGGGCGAGGAGACCCAGTACTTC. Translation: CASRGEETQYF.

The rearrangement uses TRBV4-2 and TRBJ2-2, with 12 bases aligning to TRBD2. The trim removed 1 base at V and 3 bases at J, leaving 15 bases unmatched. The V gene's germline CDR1 is LGHNA and CDR2 YNFKEQ. The CDR3 sequence is 21 residues long. The CDR3 loop reads CASSQGVGGITSGRYTGELFF. CDR3 coding DNA: TGTGCCAGCAGCCAAGGAGTGGGCGGAATTACTAGCGGGAGGTACACCGGGGAGCTGTTTTTT.

V and J are TRBV7-9 and TRBJ2-3, with 8 nucleotides matching TRBD2. V trimming: 4 bases; J trimming: 1 base; junction bases outside the gene matches: 1. Germline CDR1 is SEHNR and CDR2 is FQNEAQ (reference sequence). This CDR3 is built from 14 residues. CDR3 residues: CASSSGGGTDTQYF. The CDR3 DNA follows: TGTGCCAGCAGCTCCGGGGGGGGCACAGATACGCAGTATTTT.